The clone carrying this TCR beta chain occurred a few times. The sample belongs to a study of blood T cell repertoires in COVID-19. Per the original methods: Reference gene primer amplification gave estimated nucleated cell counts. Only in-frame clones appear in the TCRdb table, and some are missing; sequencing was by immunoSEQ multiplex PCR. The V and J calls and clone size are taken from that table; D and trimming were inferred from the DNA. Of roughly 56,000 clones listed, nearly 90% were seen once; the top ten hold approximately 45%. This CDR3 region has 15 residues. V was trimmed by 1 base and J by 1 base, leaving 10 bases between them. Germline V gene lookup returns CDR1 SGHTA and CDR2 FQGNSA.

What was sequenced was peripheral blood. This chain uses TRBV7-2 with TRBJ1-2; D perhaps matches TRBD1 (5 bases). The source of this sequence is a woman aged 55-70 years with COVID-19, enrolled during active disease. CDR3 in amino acids: CASSLVTGGNYGYTF. The DNA of the CDR3 is TGTGCCAGCAGCTTAGTAACAGGCGGTAACTATGGCTACACCTTC.